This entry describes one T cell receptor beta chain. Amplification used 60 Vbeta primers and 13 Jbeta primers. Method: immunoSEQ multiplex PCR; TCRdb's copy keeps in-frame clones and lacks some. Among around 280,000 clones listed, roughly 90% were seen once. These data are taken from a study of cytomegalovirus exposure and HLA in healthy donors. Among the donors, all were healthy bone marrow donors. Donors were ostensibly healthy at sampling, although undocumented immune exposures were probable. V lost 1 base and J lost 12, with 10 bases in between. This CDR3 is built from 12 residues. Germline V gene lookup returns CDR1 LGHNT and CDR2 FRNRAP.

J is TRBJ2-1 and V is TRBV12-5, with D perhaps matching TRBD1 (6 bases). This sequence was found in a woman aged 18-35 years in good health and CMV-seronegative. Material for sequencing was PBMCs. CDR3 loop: CASGLAQGGQFF. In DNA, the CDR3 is TGTGCTAGTGGTTTGGCTCAAGGGGGGCAGTTCTTC.